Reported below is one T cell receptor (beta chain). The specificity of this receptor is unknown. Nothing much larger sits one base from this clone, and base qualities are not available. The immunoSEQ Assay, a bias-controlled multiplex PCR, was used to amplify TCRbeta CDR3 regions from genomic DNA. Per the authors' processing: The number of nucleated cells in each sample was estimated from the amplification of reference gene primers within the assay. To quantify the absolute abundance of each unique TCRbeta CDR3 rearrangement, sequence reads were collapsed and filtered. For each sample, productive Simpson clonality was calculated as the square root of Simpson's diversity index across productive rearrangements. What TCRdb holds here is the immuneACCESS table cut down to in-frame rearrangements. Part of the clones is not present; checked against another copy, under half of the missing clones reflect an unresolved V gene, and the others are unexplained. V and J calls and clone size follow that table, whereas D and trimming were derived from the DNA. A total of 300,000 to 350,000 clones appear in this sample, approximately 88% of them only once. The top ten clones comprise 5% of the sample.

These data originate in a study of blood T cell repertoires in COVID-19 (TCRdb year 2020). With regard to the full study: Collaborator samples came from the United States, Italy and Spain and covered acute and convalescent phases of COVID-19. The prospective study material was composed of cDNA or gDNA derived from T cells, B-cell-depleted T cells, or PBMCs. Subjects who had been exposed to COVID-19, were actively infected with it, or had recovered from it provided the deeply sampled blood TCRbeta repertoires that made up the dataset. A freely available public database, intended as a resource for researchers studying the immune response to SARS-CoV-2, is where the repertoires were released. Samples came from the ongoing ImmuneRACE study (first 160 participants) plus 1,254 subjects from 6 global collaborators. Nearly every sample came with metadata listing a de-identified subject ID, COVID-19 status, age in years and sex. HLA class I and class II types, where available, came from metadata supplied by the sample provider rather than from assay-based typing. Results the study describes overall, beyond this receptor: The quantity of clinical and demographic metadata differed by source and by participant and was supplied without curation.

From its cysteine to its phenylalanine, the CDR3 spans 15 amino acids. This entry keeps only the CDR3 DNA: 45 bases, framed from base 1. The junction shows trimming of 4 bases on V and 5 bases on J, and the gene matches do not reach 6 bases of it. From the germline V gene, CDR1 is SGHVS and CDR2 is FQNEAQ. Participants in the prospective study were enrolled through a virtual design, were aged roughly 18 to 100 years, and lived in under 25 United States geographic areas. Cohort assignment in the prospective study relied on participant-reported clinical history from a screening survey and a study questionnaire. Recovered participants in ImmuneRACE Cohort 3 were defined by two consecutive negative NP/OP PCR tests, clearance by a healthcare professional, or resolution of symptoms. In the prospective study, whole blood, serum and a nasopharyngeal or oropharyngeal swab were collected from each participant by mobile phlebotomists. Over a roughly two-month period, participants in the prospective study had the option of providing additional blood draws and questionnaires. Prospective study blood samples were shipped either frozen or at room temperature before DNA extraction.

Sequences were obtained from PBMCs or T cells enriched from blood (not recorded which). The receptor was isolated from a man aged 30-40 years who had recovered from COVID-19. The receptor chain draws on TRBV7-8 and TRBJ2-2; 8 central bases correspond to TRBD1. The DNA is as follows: TGTGCCAGCAGCTCGGACAGGGCAAGGACCGGGGAGCTGTTTTTT. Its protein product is CASSSDRARTGELFF.